This T cell receptor beta chain was retrieved from a study of early T cells in non-severe SARS-CoV-2 infection. Study information: Sequenced bulk RNA came from whole blood that was unsorted, and chains were unpaired. Study-level points and caveats: Using VDJdb, the matching emphasized anti-spike CD8 responses while missing private and CD4 specificities.

CDR1 and CDR2 (germline): SGHDT, YYEEEE. The CDR3 spans 11 residues. Between the trimmed V and J ends, which lost 2 bases and 1 base, there was a span of 1 base. This clonotype was observed at least ten times. Its antigen is still unknown. Unique molecular identifiers (one per individual cDNA molecule) were attached. TCRdb analysed the 5' RACE reads with MiXCR anew, one entry per CDR3 protein. The table lists 60,000 to 75,000 distinct CDR3 sequences, 9% to 10% of them singletons. This rearrangement joins TRBV5-6 to TRBJ2-7; no reliable D call. This clonotype was obtained from an adult who was a healthcare worker with PCR-confirmed SARS-CoV-2 infection or an uninfected control (not recorded which). Sequenced here: whole blood, sampled at baseline. The CDR3 nucleotides read TGTGCCAGCAGCTTTTCCTACGAGCAGTACTTC. Its translation: CASSFSYEQYF.